This T cell receptor (beta chain) was recorded in a study of blood T cell repertoires in COVID-19. Only in-frame clones appear in the TCRdb table, and some are missing; sequencing was by immunoSEQ multiplex PCR. In the table there are 100,000 to 150,000 clones, approximately 74% of which are singletons. There are 16 residues in the CDR3. Germline V gene data show CDR1 as MNHEY and CDR2 as SMNVEV (reference sequence). Trimming pared 3 bases from V and 4 bases from J, leaving 19 bases between. V and J are TRBV27 and TRBJ2-7, with TRBD1 as a possible D gene (6 bases). Material: peripheral blood. This sequence originates from a man in his sixties with acute or convalescent COVID-19. The CDR3 spells CASSFRPGTRLYEQYF. The CDR3 DNA sequence: TGTGCCAGCAGTTTCCGACCAGGGACAAGATTATACGAGCAGTACTTC.